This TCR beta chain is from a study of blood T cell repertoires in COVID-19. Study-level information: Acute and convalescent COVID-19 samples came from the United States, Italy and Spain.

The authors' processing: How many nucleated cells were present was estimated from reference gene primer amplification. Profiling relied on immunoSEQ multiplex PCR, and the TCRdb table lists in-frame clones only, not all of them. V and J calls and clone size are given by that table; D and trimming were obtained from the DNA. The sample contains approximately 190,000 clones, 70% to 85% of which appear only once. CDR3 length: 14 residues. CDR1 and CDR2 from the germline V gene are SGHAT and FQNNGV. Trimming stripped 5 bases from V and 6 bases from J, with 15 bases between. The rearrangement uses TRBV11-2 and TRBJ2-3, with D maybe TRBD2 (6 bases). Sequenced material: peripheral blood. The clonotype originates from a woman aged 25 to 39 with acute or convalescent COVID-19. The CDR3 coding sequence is TGTGCCAGCAGCCCGAGGGCAGGGAGGGATACGCAGTATTTT. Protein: CASSPRAGRDTQYF. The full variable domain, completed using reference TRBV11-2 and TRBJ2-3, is EAGVAQSPRYKIIEKRQSVAFWCNPISGHATLYWYQQILGQGPKLLIQFQNNGVVDDSQLPKDRFSAERLKGVDSTLKIQPAKLEDSAVYLCASSPRAGRDTQYFGPGTRLTVL.